Listed below are T cell receptor beta chains from one sample, sequenced in a study of blood T cell repertoires in COVID-19. This table comes from immunoSEQ multiplex PCR, and its TCRdb copy is limited to in-frame clones, with some not included. There are some 270,000 clones in the sample; 85% to 90% occur only once, and around 0.84% lies in the top ten. Sequenced input: peripheral blood. The receptors come from a man aged 30 to 39 with acute or convalescent COVID-19. Both conserved end residues are part of each CDR3. A D gene is named only where the DNA matches it firmly. Some rows mark clone size as missing; the rest say once, few, many or name a class of expanded clone.

D: -; V: TRBV6-4; J: TRBJ1-6; size: -; DNA: TGTGCCAGCAGTGACAGGGGTAATTCACCCCTCCACTTT; CDR3: CASSDRGNSPLHF
D: TRBD1; V: TRBV9; J: TRBJ1-1; size: -; DNA: TGTGCCAGCAGCGCGCAAGGGGGCGGTACTGAAGCTTTCTTT; CDR3: CASSAQGGGTEAFF
D: TRBD1; V: TRBV5-4; J: TRBJ2-1; size: few; DNA: TGTGCCAGCAGCTGGCGCCTACAGGGGAATGAGCAGTTCTTC; CDR3: CASSWRLQGNEQFF
D: -; V: TRBV6-5; J: TRBJ2-5; size: -; DNA: TGTGCCAGCAGCCCCGGAGGCGCCCGAGCGGAGACCCAGTACTTC; CDR3: CASSPGGARAETQYF
D: -; V: TRBV7-9; J: TRBJ1-5; size: -; DNA: TGTGCCAGCAGCTTAGGGGGGGGGCGAGGTCAGCCCCAGCATTTT; CDR3: CASSLGGGRGQPQHF
D: -; V: TRBV5-1; J: TRBJ2-7; size: once; DNA: TGCGCCAGCAGAAATAGCGGCTCCTACGAGCAGTACTTC; CDR3: CASRNSGSYEQYF
D: -; V: TRBV6-5; J: TRBJ2-2; size: -; DNA: TGTGCCAGCAGTTATGAGACACCGAACACCGGGGAGCTGTTTTTT; CDR3: CASSYETPNTGELFF
D: -; V: TRBV12-3/TRBV12-4; J: TRBJ2-7; size: -; DNA: TGTGCCAGCAGTACCCAGGGATTCGAGCAGTACTTC; CDR3: CASSTQGFEQYF
D: TRBD2; V: TRBV19; J: TRBJ2-5; size: -; DNA: TGTGCCAGTAGTAGGGGAGCGGGGGGGCCCCAAGAGACCCAGTACTTC; CDR3: CASSRGAGGPQETQYF
D: TRBD2; V: TRBV11-2; J: TRBJ2-1; size: -; DNA: TGTGCCAGCAGCCGCACCCAGCGGGGGCGGGCATCCTACAATGAGCAGTTCTTC; CDR3: CASSRTQRGRASYNEQFF
D: -; V: TRBV4-1; J: TRBJ1-1; size: -; DNA: TGCGCCAGCAGCCAAGAACGAGGGATGAACACTGAAGCTTTCTTT; CDR3: CASSQERGMNTEAFF
D: -; V: TRBV19; J: TRBJ2-5; size: -; DNA: TGTGCCAGTAGTATGTTTTTCGTGACACAAGAGACCCAGTACTTC; CDR3: CASSMFFVTQETQYF
D: -; V: TRBV6-1; J: TRBJ1-4; size: -; DNA: TGTGCCAGCAGTGAAGTTTTAGGGGGTCTTAATGAAAAACTGTTTTTT; CDR3: CASSEVLGGLNEKLFF
D: TRBD1; V: TRBV11-2; J: TRBJ2-3; size: -; DNA: TGTGCCAGCAGCTCCTCAGGGGGCGCCGGCACAGATACGCAGTATTTT; CDR3: CASSSSGGAGTDTQYF
D: -; V: TRBV30; J: TRBJ1-3; size: -; DNA: TGTGCCTGGGTTAGGGGTGGAAACACCATATATTTT; CDR3: CAWVRGGNTIYF
D: -; V: TRBV7-2; J: TRBJ2-2; size: -; DNA: TGTGCCAGCAGCTTAGAGTTCCAGGGCCCCGGGGAGCTGTTTTTT; CDR3: CASSLEFQGPGELFF
D: TRBD1; V: TRBV7-9; J: TRBJ1-1; size: few; DNA: TGTGCCAGCAGCTTAGAACAGGGGAGGAAGGCTTTCTTT; CDR3: CASSLEQGRKAFF
D: -; V: TRBV20-1; J: TRBJ2-1; size: -; DNA: TGCAGTGCTAGTAGGGGGATTGACAATGAGCAGTTCTTC; CDR3: CSASRGIDNEQFF
D: -; V: TRBV27; J: TRBJ2-5; size: -; DNA: TGTGCCAGCAGTCCCGAGGGAGAGACCCAGTACTTC; CDR3: CASSPEGETQYF
D: TRBD2; V: TRBV14; J: TRBJ2-1; size: -; DNA: TGTGCCAGCAGCCGATTTAGCGGGGGTGAGCAGTTCTTC; CDR3: CASSRFSGGEQFF
D: TRBD1; V: TRBV7-6; J: TRBJ1-3; size: -; DNA: TGTGCCAGCAGCTTAGACAGGGGGTCTGGAAACACCATATATTTT; CDR3: CASSLDRGSGNTIYF
D: -; V: TRBV28; J: TRBJ2-1; size: -; DNA: TGTGCCAGCAGTTTGGTTGGGCCCCCGCCGCACAATGAGCAGTTCTTC; CDR3: CASSLVGPPPHNEQFF
D: TRBD1; V: TRBV27; J: TRBJ1-6; size: -; DNA: TGTGCCAGCAGAAGACAGGGATTAAATTCACCCCTCCACTTT; CDR3: CASRRQGLNSPLHF